Shown below are 14 T cell receptor beta chains from a single sample sequenced in a study of blood T cell repertoires in COVID-19. TCRdb's table, derived via immunoSEQ multiplex PCR, lists solely in-frame clones and lacks some. The sample shows roughly 130,000 clones, about 86% of them seen only once. The sequenced material came from PBMCs or T cells enriched from blood (not recorded which). The receptors originated from a man aged 50-60 years who had recovered from COVID-19.

CDR3 coding DNA: TGCGCCAGCAGTCAACCATCGAGAGGGAGCACAGATACGCAGTATTTT. Translated, it gives CASSQPSRGSTDTQYF. The chain combines TRBV23-1 with TRBJ2-3, with D tentatively TRBD2 (5 bases). TRBV23-1 is flagged as an ORF with uncertain function. This CDR3 is built from 16 residues. V gave up 2 bases and J gave up 0 bases, with 12 bases separating them.

The chain uses TRBV6-2 or TRBV6-3 and TRBJ2-3; a weak D match, TRBD2 (6 bases). The V end lost 5 bases, the J end lost 6 bases, and 6 bases lay between the germline ends. This CDR3 contains 11 residues. CDR1 is MNHEY and CDR2 is SVGEGT in the germline V gene. The CDR3 nucleotides are TGTGCCAGCAGTCTAGCGGATACGCAGTATTTT. It encodes CASSLADTQYF.

This chain uses TRBV12-5 with TRBJ2-1; 11 bases fit TRBD2. The CDR3 spans 17 residues. Germline CDR1 LGHNT, CDR2 FRNRAP. Trimming removed 7 bases from V and 0 bases from J; junction bases left unmatched: 8. The CDR3 DNA sequence: TGTGCTAGTGCCCGGACTAGCGGGTCGAGCTCCTACAATGAGCAGTTCTTC. Protein product: CASARTSGSSSYNEQFF.

The chain is built from TRBV5-1 and TRBJ2-7; D may be TRBD1 (5 bases). The CDR3 has 15 amino acids. Trimming pared 0 bases from V and 0 bases from J, leaving 10 bases between. Germline V gene data show CDR1 as SGHRS and CDR2 as YFSETQ. CDR3 in DNA: TGCGCCAGCAGCTTGGTCGCAGGGTCCTCCTACGAGCAGTACTTC. It is translated as CASSLVAGSSYEQYF. Looking up the rest from reference TRBV5-1 and TRBJ2-7 gives the full variable domain: KAGVTQTPRYLIKTRGQQVTLSCSPISGHRSVSWYQQTPGQGLQFLFEYFSETQRNKGNFPGRFSGRQFSNSRSEMNVSTLELGDSALYLCASSLVAGSSYEQYFGPGTRLTVT.

The chain couples TRBV4-3 to TRBJ2-1; TRBD2 matches at 10 bases. The length of the CDR3 is 16 residues. The junction had 3 bases not matched to a gene; V was cut back by 3 bases and J by 1 base. CDR1 and CDR2 from the germline V gene are LGHNA and YSLEER. CDR3 sequence reads: CASSHQAGGSYNEQFF. The CDR3, as DNA: TGCGCCAGCAGCCACCAAGCGGGGGGGTCCTACAATGAGCAGTTCTTC.

V usage is TRBV19 and J usage is TRBJ2-7; D is uncertain. The CDR3 has 14 residues. Between the trimmed V and J ends, which lost 1 base and 1 base, there was a span of 8 bases. Looked up from germline, CDR1 is LNHDA and CDR2 is SQIVND (reference sequence). The CDR3 spells CASSIVGSSYEQYF. The CDR3 DNA reads TGTGCCAGTAGTATAGTGGGCTCTTCCTACGAGCAGTACTTC.

This clone is a singleton in its sample. This chain connects TRBV7-3 to TRBJ2-7; no reliable D call. Germline values: CDR1 SGHTA, CDR2 FQGTGA. The CDR3 loop spans 13 amino acids. The V end was cut by 3 bases, the J end by 2 bases, with 8 bases between. CDR3 bases: TGTGCCAGCAGCTTGGGCCACACCTACGAGCAGTACTTC. Translating it yields CASSLGHTYEQYF.

This chain joins TRBV5-8 and TRBJ2-3, with 14 bases lining up with TRBD2. The V segment lost 3 bases and the J segment 2 bases; nucleotides outside the gene matches: 5. This CDR3 is 17 amino acids long. Germline-derived CDR1 and CDR2 are SGHTS and YDEGEE. This CDR3 reads CASSWGLAGDLTDTQYF. CDR3 nucleotide sequence: TGTGCCAGCAGCTGGGGACTAGCGGGGGACCTCACAGATACGCAGTATTTT.

The chain carries TRBV12-5 and TRBJ2-3; 9 bases agree with TRBD1. The CDR3 has 14 amino acids. CDR1 is LGHNT, CDR2 FRNRAP, per germline. The junction had 7 bases not matched to a gene; V was cut back by 7 bases and J by 5 bases. The CDR3 spells CASAIGQGRDTQYF. As DNA, the CDR3 is TGTGCTAGTGCAATTGGACAGGGGAGAGATACGCAGTATTTT.

This clone was observed a handful of times. Compared with germline, one end of the junction differs, possibly owing to a read error. The chain carries TRBV19 and TRBJ2-4, with D tentatively TRBD1 (6 bases). The CDR3 has 13 residues. CDR1 LNHDA and CDR2 SQIVND come from the germline V gene (reference sequence). CDR3 residues: CASSLGAVNIQYF. The CDR3 DNA sequence: TGTGCAAGTAGTCTGGGGGCTGTAAACATTCAGTACTTC.

The chain has TRBV6-2 or TRBV6-3 and TRBJ2-1; D is ambiguous. The CDR3 extends over 11 amino acids. Germline CDR1 is MNHEY and CDR2 is SVGEGT. V was shortened by 6 bases and J by 8 bases, with 8 bases between the two germline ends. In DNA form, the CDR3 reads TGTGCCAGCAGCCACAATTATGAGCAGTTCTTC. This codes for CASSHNYEQFF.

The rearrangement uses TRBV5-1 and TRBJ2-3; D may be TRBD1 (6 bases). CDR1 is SGHRS, CDR2 YFSETQ, per germline. V was cut by 0 bases and J by 0 bases, with 11 bases left in between. The CDR3 has 16 residues. CDR3 region: CASSLETGLSTDTQYF. CDR3 nucleotide sequence: TGCGCCAGCAGCTTGGAGACAGGACTTAGCACAGATACGCAGTATTTT.

CDR3 in DNA: TGTGCCAGCAGCCGATCTCGAGGGACAGGAGCGTATGGCTACACCTTC. This translates into CASSRSRGTGAYGYTF. The chain couples TRBV6-8 to TRBJ1-2; the match to TRBD1 covers 8 bases. Germline loops: CDR1 MNHGY, CDR2 SAAAGT. The junction had 14 bases not matched to a gene; V was cut back by 6 bases and J by 5 bases. The length of the CDR3 is 16 residues.

The V gene is TRBV10-3, the J gene TRBJ2-2; 13 bases are a match to TRBD2. V shed 6 bases and J 1 base; nucleotides not matched to a gene: 2. The CDR3 is 16 residues long. Germline V CDR1 and CDR2: ENHRY, SYGVKD. The CDR3 spells CAIRGTSGENTGELFF. The CDR3 bases are TGTGCCATCAGAGGGACTAGCGGGGAGAACACCGGGGAGCTGTTTTTT.